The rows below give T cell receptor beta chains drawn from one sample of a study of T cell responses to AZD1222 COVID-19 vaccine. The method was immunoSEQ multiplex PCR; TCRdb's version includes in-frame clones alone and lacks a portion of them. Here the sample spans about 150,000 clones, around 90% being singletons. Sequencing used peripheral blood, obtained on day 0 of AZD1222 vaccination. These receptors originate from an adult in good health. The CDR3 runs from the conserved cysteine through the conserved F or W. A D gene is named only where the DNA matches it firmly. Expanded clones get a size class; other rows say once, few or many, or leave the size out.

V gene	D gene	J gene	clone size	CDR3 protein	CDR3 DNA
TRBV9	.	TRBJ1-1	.	CASSVGLMGSTEAFF	TGTGCCAGCAGCGTAGGGCTAATGGGATCCACTGAAGCTTTCTTT
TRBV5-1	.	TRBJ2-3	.	CASSLAATDTQYF	TGCGCCAGCAGCTTGGCGGCCACAGATACGCAGTATTTT
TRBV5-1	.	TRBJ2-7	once	CASSLAGAVEQYF	TGCGCCAGCAGCTTGGCTGGGGCGGTCGAGCAGTACTTC
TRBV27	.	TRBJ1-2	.	CASRRAAMSRGYGYTF	TGTGCCAGCAGGCGGGCAGCCATGTCTCGCGGCTATGGCTACACCTTC
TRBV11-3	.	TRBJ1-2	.	CASSLPQTTYGYTF	TGTGCCAGCAGCTTACCCCAAACTACCTATGGCTACACCTTC
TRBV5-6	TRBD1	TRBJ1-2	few	CASSATGVYGYTF	TGTGCCAGCAGCGCAACAGGGGTCTATGGCTACACCTTC
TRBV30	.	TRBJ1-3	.	CAWSLSSGNTIYF	TGTGCCTGGAGTCTGTCCTCTGGAAACACCATATATTTT
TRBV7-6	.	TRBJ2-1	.	CASSPRLYNEQFF	TGTGCCAGCAGCCCCCGACTGTACAATGAGCAGTTCTTC
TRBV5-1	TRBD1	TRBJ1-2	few	CASSSMPGTAEKSYGYTF	TGCGCCAGCAGCTCGATGCCTGGGACAGCGGAAAAAAGCTATGGCTACACCTTC
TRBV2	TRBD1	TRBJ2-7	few	CASRETGANPAYEQYF	TGTGCCAGCAGGGAGACAGGGGCGAACCCTGCCTACGAGCAGTACTTC
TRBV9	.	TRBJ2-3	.	CASSPRTRPDTQYF	TGTGCCAGCAGCCCACGGACCCGTCCGGATACGCAGTATTTT
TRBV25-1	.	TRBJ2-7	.	CASSEFLGEGAQYF	TGTGCCAGCAGTGAATTCCTCGGGGAAGGTGCGCAGTACTTC
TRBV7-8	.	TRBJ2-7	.	CASSPTYEQYF	TGTGCCAGCAGCCCGACCTACGAGCAGTACTTC
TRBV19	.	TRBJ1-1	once	CASSMWQANTEAFF	TGTGCCAGTAGTATGTGGCAGGCGAACACTGAAGCTTTCTTT
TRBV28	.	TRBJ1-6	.	CASTTNSPLHF	TGTGCCAGCACTACGAATTCACCCCTCCACTTT
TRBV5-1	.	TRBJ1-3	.	CASSLLRGNTIYF	TGCGCCAGCAGCTTGCTTCGGGGAAACACCATATATTTT
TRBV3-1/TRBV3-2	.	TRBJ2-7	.	CASRTSAPGANYEQYF	TGTGCCAGCAGAACTTCGGCCCCAGGGGCAAACTACGAGCAGTACTTC
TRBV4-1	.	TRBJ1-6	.	CASSQTKNSPLHF	TGCGCCAGCAGCCAAACTAAAAATTCACCCCTCCACTTT
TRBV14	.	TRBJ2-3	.	CASSRMAPDTQYF	TGTGCCAGCAGCCGCATGGCCCCAGATACGCAGTATTTT
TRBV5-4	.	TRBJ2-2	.	CASSLGGRNFAGELFF	TGTGCCAGCAGCTTGGGTGGTCGAAACTTCGCCGGGGAGCTGTTTTTT
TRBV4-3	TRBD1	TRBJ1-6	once	CASSRGQGQGPLHF	TGCGCCAGCAGCCGCGGACAGGGTCAGGGGCCCCTCCACTTT
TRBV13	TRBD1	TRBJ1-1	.	CASSLRGTGRDPGAFF	TGTGCCAGCAGCTTAAGGGGGACAGGGCGGGATCCTGGGGCTTTCTTT
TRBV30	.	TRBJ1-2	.	CAWSVSGSYGYTF	TGTGCCTGGAGTGTTTCGGGATCCTATGGCTACACCTTC
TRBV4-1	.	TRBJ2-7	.	CASSQGRVGQARGLWEQYF	TGCGCCAGCAGCCAAGGGCGGGTAGGTCAGGCCCGAGGGCTTTGGGAGCAGTACTTC
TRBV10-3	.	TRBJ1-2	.	CAISESGRNYGYTF	TGTGCCATCAGTGAGTCGGGACGGAACTATGGCTACACCTTC
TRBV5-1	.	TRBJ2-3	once	CASSQGEPRTDTQYF	TGCGCCAGCAGCCAAGGGGAACCCCGCACAGATACGCAGTATTTT
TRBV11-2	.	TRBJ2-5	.	CASSSTGTQYF	TGTGCCAGCAGCTCCACGGGGACCCAGTACTTC
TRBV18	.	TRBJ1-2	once	CASAELENYGYTF	TGTGCCAGCGCGGAACTGGAGAACTATGGCTACACCTTC
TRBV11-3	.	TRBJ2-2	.	CASSSFSGEGELFF	TGTGCCAGCAGCTCCTTTTCTGGGGAAGGGGAGCTGTTTTTT
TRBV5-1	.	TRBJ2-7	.	CASSFNRAYEQYF	TGCGCCAGCAGCTTCAACAGGGCCTACGAGCAGTACTTC
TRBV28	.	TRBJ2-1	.	CASRATGYNEQFF	TGTGCCAGCAGGGCAACAGGGTACAATGAGCAGTTCTTC
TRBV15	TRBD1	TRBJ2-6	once	CATSGSPGQATSGANVLTF	TGTGCCACCAGCGGAAGTCCGGGACAGGCCACCTCTGGGGCCAACGTCCTGACTTTC
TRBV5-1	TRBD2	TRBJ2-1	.	CASSTGLVSYNEQFF	TGCGCCAGCAGCACGGGACTAGTCTCCTACAATGAGCAGTTCTTC
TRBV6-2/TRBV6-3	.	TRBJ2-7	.	CASSYALGGSDEQYF	TGTGCCAGCAGTTACGCCTTAGGAGGGTCAGACGAGCAGTACTTC
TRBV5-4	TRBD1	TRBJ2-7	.	CASSSDRLEQYF	TGTGCCAGCAGCTCGGACAGGCTCGAGCAGTACTTC
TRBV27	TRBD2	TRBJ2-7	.	CASRAGGPREQYF	TGTGCCAGCAGGGCGGGAGGGCCGAGGGAGCAGTACTTC
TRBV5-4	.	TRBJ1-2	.	CASSWTSQDGYTF	TGTGCCAGCAGCTGGACCAGTCAGGATGGCTACACCTTC
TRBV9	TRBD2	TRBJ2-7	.	CASSVGTSGKDLYEQYF	TGTGCCAGCAGCGTAGGGACTAGCGGGAAAGACCTCTACGAGCAGTACTTC
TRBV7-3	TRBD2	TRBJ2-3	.	CASSLTSGRRDTQYF	TGTGCCAGCAGCTTGACTAGCGGGAGGCGGGATACGCAGTATTTT
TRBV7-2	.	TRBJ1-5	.	CASSFDRNYNQPQHF	TGTGCCAGCAGCTTTGACAGGAATTACAATCAGCCCCAGCATTTT